A single sample is the source of the 19 T cell receptor beta chains below, sequenced in a study of blood T cell repertoires in COVID-19. Sequenced by immunoSEQ multiplex PCR; TCRdb stores in-frame clones only, minus some. Of some 400,000 clones listed, 80% to 90% are singletons. Sample: PBMCs or T cells enriched from blood (not recorded which). The receptors were gathered from a young man who had recovered from COVID-19.

V is TRBV19 and J is TRBJ1-2; the D gene is possibly TRBD1 (5 bases). The germline gives CDR1 LNHDA, CDR2 SQIVND (reference sequence). This CDR3 region has 13 residues. V was cut by 7 bases and J by 7 bases, with 16 bases left in between. CDR3 in amino acids: CASTQRGNPGYTF. CDR3 in DNA: TGTGCCAGTACACAAAGGGGTAATCCTGGCTACACCTTC.

This clone showed up just a few times. The genes are TRBV18 and TRBJ1-1; 8 nucleotides agree with TRBD1. With V trimmed by 2 bases and J by 1 base, 3 bases remained unmatched. Germline CDR1 KGHSH, CDR2 LQKENI. The CDR3 totals 15 residues. The CDR3 spells CASSPNRGANTEAFF. CDR3 DNA sequence: TGTGCCAGCTCACCAAACAGGGGGGCGAACACTGAAGCTTTCTTT.

The J gene is TRBJ2-1, the V gene TRBV7-9; a weak D match, TRBD2 (6 bases). CDR1 and CDR2 from the germline V gene are SEHNR and FQNEAQ (reference sequence). The CDR3 totals 12 residues. The ends were cut back, 5 bases at V and 14 bases at J, with 16 bases in the middle. The CDR3 nucleotides are TGTGCCAGCAGCCCAGGACCCGGCGGGAAGTTCTTC. Its protein is CASSPGPGGKFF.

Only a few counts were recorded for this clone. The V gene is TRBV12-3 or TRBV12-4, the J gene TRBJ1-2; D is uncertain. This CDR3 region has 13 residues. The ends were cut back, 1 base at V and 4 bases at J, with 7 bases in the middle. The CDR3 region is CASSLGFSYGYTF. The CDR3 coding sequence is TGTGCCAGCAGTTTAGGGTTCAGCTATGGCTACACCTTC.

The chain couples TRBV4-2 to TRBJ2-1; TRBD2 agrees at 10 bases. The CDR3 has 18 amino acids. V lost 1 base and J lost 3; bases outside the gene matches: 9. Germline V lookup: CDR1 LGHNA, CDR2 YNFKEQ. The CDR3 DNA sequence: TGTGCCAGCAGCCAAGGTTTCGGACTAGCGGACTTCTACAATGAGCAGTTCTTC. It translates to CASSQGFGLADFYNEQFF.

The J gene is TRBJ1-6, the V gene TRBV7-9; a possible D gene is TRBD1 (5 bases). Germline values: CDR1 SEHNR, CDR2 FQNEAQ (reference sequence). This CDR3 comprises 12 residues. V shed 5 bases and J shed 13 bases, with 12 bases lying between them. In nucleotides, the CDR3 is TGTGCCAGCAGCGCGGACATGCGGCCCCTCCACTTT. This codes for CASSADMRPLHF.

This chain links TRBV28 with TRBJ1-1; no reliable D call. V shed 6 bases and J shed 11 bases, with 16 bases lying between them. The germline gives CDR1 MDHEN, CDR2 SYDVKM. The CDR3 consists of 12 residues. Here the CDR3 DNA reads TGTGCCAGCAGACCAAATCCCGGGGTGGCTTTCTTT. Amino acid sequence: CASRPNPGVAFF.

The sample holds many counts of this clone. The genes are TRBV4-1 and TRBJ1-6; D ambiguous. The CDR3 is made up of 16 amino acids. V was clipped by 3 bases and J by 9 bases, with 18 bases between them. Germline V gene sequence: CDR1 MGHRA, CDR2 YSYEKL. The CDR3 DNA is TGCGCCAGCAGCCACAACGATCGGGCGGAGGTTTCACCCCTCCACTTT. It yields the protein CASSHNDRAEVSPLHF.

This clone was found a few times. The chain links TRBV15 to TRBJ1-1; 8 bases fit TRBD1. The CDR3 contains 14 residues. Germline V lookup: CDR1 LNHNV, CDR2 YYDKDF (reference sequence). The ends lost 8 bases at V and 0 bases at J; junction bases unmatched: 5. This CDR3 reads CATRQGAMNTEAFF. CDR3 nucleotide sequence: TGTGCCACCCGCCAGGGGGCTATGAACACTGAAGCTTTCTTT.

The gene calls are TRBV6-5 and TRBJ2-3, with a tentative D call TRBD2 (5 bases). Germline V CDR1 and CDR2: MNHEY, SVGAGI. Trimming took 0 bases from V and 2 from J, leaving 12 bases between them. The CDR3 consists of 16 residues. DNA for the CDR3: TGTGCCAGCAGTTACTCCCCTAGCCGAAACACAGATACGCAGTATTTT. Protein sequence: CASSYSPSRNTDTQYF.

This clone is a singleton in its sample. The chain recombines TRBV10-3 with TRBJ2-5; D is uncertain. V lost 7 bases to trimming and J lost 7 bases, with 16 bases between them. There are 13 residues in the CDR3. The germline V gene encodes CDR1 ENHRY and CDR2 SYGVKD. The CDR3 is CAIMGDLGGTQYF. CDR3 nucleotides: TGTGCCATCATGGGCGACCTTGGTGGGACCCAGTACTTC.

The chain links TRBV6-5 to TRBJ2-3; tentative D call: TRBD2 (5 bases). Germline loops: CDR1 MNHEY, CDR2 SVGAGI. Trimming pared 6 bases from V and 2 bases from J, leaving 12 bases between. The CDR3 covers 14 residues. Here the CDR3 reads CASRYTGLTDTQYF. In nucleotides, the CDR3 is TGTGCCAGCAGATATACCGGACTCACAGATACGCAGTATTTT.

This chain uses TRBV27 with TRBJ1-2; 11 bases are a match to TRBD1. This CDR3 has 15 amino acids. CDR1 and CDR2 from the germline V gene are MNHEY and SMNVEV (reference sequence). The J segment lost 4 bases and the V segment lost 5 bases, leaving 6 bases of the junction unmatched. CDR3 coding DNA: TGTGCCAGCAGTGGAAGGACAGGGGGCGTCTATGGCTACACCTTC. It codes for CASSGRTGGVYGYTF.

V usage is TRBV28 and J usage is TRBJ1-1, with D unresolved. CDR3 length: 14 residues. Per germline, CDR1 MDHEN and CDR2 SYDVKM. Trimming pared 2 bases from V and 5 bases from J, leaving 12 bases between. The CDR3 region is CASSLASTGTEAFF. The CDR3 DNA sequence: TGTGCCAGCAGTTTAGCTAGTACGGGGACTGAAGCTTTCTTT.

This sequence joins TRBV28 and TRBJ1-6; 7 bases match TRBD1. CDR1 is MDHEN, CDR2 SYDVKM, per germline. CDR3 length equals 17 residues. After removal of 10 bases from V and 7 bases from J, the junction contained 19 bases not matched to a gene. CDR3 in DNA: TGTGCCACCACTTTGGGCCGCCAGGGGGTTAGGAATTCACCCCTCCACTTT. Amino acid sequence: CATTLGRQGVRNSPLHF.

Points on this clone: Other DNA sequences within the sample encode an identical CDR3. The chain employs TRBV27 and TRBJ2-5; weak D call: TRBD1 (5 bases). Looked up from germline, CDR1 is MNHEY and CDR2 is SMNVEV (reference sequence). This CDR3 has 13 residues. V dropped 3 bases and J dropped 5 bases, with 10 bases sitting between them. CDR3 DNA sequence: TGTGCCAGCAGTTTTTCAGGGTTGGAGACCCAGTACTTC. It yields the protein CASSFSGLETQYF.

V is TRBV19 and J is TRBJ2-7; possibly TRBD2 for D (6 bases). The CDR3 runs to 15 residues. V lost 3 bases and J lost 2, with 14 bases in between. Germline CDR1 and CDR2: LNHDA and SQIVND (reference sequence). CDR3: CASSILAGNTYEQYF. As DNA, the CDR3 is TGTGCCAGTAGTATTTTGGCGGGAAACACCTACGAGCAGTACTTC.

V is TRBV29-1 and J is TRBJ2-5, with a possible D match to TRBD1 (6 bases). V lost 7 bases and J lost 0, with 12 bases in between. This CDR3 is built from 13 residues. Per the germline V gene, CDR1 is SQVTM and CDR2 is ANQGSEA. In DNA form, the CDR3 reads TGCAGCGGGACGGACAGCTACCAAGAGACCCAGTACTTC. Amino acids: CSGTDSYQETQYF. Full variable domain (outside the CDR3, taken from reference TRBV29-1 and TRBJ2-5): SAVISQKPSRDICQRGTSLTIQCQVDSQVTMMFWYRQQPGQSLTLIATANQGSEATYESGFVIDKFPISRPNLTFSTLTVSNMSPEDSSIYLCSGTDSYQETQYFGPGTRLLVL.

The V and J genes are TRBV15 and TRBJ1-1, with unresolved D. CDR1 LNHNV and CDR2 YYDKDF come from the germline V gene (reference sequence). The CDR3 is 15 amino acids. V lost 2 bases to trimming and J lost 7 bases, with 17 bases between them. The CDR3 nucleotides read TGTGCCACCAGCAGATCAACTGTGGCCGCAGGTGAAGCTTTCTTT. Translation gives CATSRSTVAAGEAFF.